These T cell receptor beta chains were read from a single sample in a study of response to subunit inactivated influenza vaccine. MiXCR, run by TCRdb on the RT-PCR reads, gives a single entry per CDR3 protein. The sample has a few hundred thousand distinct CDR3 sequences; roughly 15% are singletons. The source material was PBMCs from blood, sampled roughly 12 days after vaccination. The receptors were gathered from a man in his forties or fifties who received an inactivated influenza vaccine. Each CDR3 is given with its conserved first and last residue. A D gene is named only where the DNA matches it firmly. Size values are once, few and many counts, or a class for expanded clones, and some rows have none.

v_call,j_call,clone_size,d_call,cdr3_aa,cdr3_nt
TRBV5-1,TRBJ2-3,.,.,CASSLTGKYTDTQYF,TGCGCCAGCAGCTTGACCGGCAAATACACAGATACGCAGTATTTT
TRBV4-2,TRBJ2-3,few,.,CASSQDLARHLYF,TGTGCCAGCAGCCAAGATTTAGCCAGGCACCTGTATTTT
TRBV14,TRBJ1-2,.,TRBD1,CASSQTSGGIHGYTF,TGTGCCAGCAGCCAAACATCAGGGGGTATACATGGCTACACCTTC
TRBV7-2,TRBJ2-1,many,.,CASRATFDYNEQFF,TGTGCCAGCAGGGCTACTTTCGACTACAATGAGCAGTTCTTC
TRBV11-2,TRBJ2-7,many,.,CASSLLIRDSLEGYEQYF,TGTGCCAGCAGCTTATTAATCAGGGATTCGTTAGAGGGCTACGAGCAGTACTTC
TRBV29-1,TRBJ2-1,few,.,CSEPGPPLVF,TGCAGCGAGCCGGGACCCCCTTTGGTCTTC
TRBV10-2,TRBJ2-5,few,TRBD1,CASSELTGGKETQYF,TGCGCCAGCAGTGAATTGACAGGGGGCAAGGAGACCCAGTACTTC
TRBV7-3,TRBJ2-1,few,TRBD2,CASSLMGGGNNEQFF,TGTGCCAGCAGCTTAATGGGCGGGGGTAACAATGAGCAGTTCTTC
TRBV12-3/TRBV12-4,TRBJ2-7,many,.,CASSLGSGPKYF,TGTGCCAGCAGTTTAGGGTCCGGGCCGAAGTACTTC
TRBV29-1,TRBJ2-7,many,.,CSVARGAGEQYF,TGCAGCGTTGCCAGGGGGGCGGGCGAGCAGTACTTC
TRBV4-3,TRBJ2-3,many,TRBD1,CASSQGVGRGPTDTQYF,TGCGCCAGCAGCCAAGGTGTGGGCAGGGGGCCGACAGATACGCAGTATTTT